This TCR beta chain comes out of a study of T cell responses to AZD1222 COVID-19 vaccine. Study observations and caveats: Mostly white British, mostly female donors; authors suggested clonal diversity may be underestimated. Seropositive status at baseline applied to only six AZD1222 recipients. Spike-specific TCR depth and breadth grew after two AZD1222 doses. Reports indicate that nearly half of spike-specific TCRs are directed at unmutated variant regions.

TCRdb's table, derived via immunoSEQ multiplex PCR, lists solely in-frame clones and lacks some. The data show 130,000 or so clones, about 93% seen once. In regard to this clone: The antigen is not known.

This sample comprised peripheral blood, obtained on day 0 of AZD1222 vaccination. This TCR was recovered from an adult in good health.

The CDR3 nucleotides are TGTGCCACCAGTGACCCCACCACAGATACGCAGTATTTT. It is translated as CATSDPTTDTQYF. The chain carries TRBV24-1 and TRBJ2-3, with D unclear. The V gene's germline CDR1 is KGHDR and CDR2 SFDVKD. V shed 4 bases and J shed 2 bases, with 6 bases lying between them. The CDR3 is made up of 13 amino acids.